The clone carrying this TCR beta chain was picked up one time. Germline V gene sequence: CDR1 SGHTA, CDR2 FQGNSA. This CDR3 contains 12 residues. V was clipped by 5 bases and J by 8 bases; unmatched bases: 4. Authors' analysis steps: Amplification with reference gene primers provided the estimates of nucleated cell counts. Profiled with immunoSEQ multiplex PCR; TCRdb holds only in-frame clones, not every one. The DNA was the basis for D and trimming; V, J and clone size are from that table. This table holds roughly 180,000 clones, roughly nine tenths found once. These data originate in a study of blood T cell repertoires in COVID-19. Across the whole study: Material from acute and convalescent COVID-19 was sourced from the United States, Italy and Spain. T cells, B-cell-depleted T cells, or PBMCs provided the cDNA or gDNA that served as material.

The sample comprised peripheral blood. This chain joins TRBV7-2 and TRBJ1-2; 8 bases map to TRBD1. This sequence originates from a man in his 70s with active or convalescent COVID-19. The DNA for the CDR3 is TGTGCCAGCAGCCCGACAGGGGAAGGCTACACCTTC. Protein sequence: CASSPTGEGYTF.